This entry describes one T cell receptor (beta chain). The data were produced by immunoSEQ multiplex PCR, yet TCRdb's version contains in-frame clones alone and is incomplete. The sample contains 400,000 to 500,000 clones, about 88% of which appear only once. This entry is derived from a study of blood T cell repertoires in COVID-19. Study in general: Acute and convalescent COVID-19 samples came from the United States, Italy and Spain.

Living in 24 US areas, the participants were between roughly 18 and 89 years of age. Cohort placement rested on clinical history that participants reported themselves. Exposed volunteers were people who met a COVID-19 case within 2 weeks before study entry. This TCR came from a woman in her late teens or twenties who had been exposed to COVID-19. Sample: PBMCs or T cells enriched from blood (not recorded which).

The CDR3, as DNA: TGTGCCAGTAGTATACTAGGGACAGGGAATAATGAGCAGTTCTTC. It encodes CASSILGTGNNEQFF. The V call is TRBV19, the J call TRBJ2-1, with 9 bases fitting TRBD1. The CDR3 is made up of 15 amino acids. Germline V lookup: CDR1 LNHDA, CDR2 SQIVND (reference sequence). With V trimmed by 2 bases and J by 7 bases, 6 bases remained unmatched. The full variable domain, rest sourced from reference TRBV19 and TRBJ2-1, is DGGITQSPKYLFRKEGQNVTLSCEQNLNHDAMYWYRQDPGQGLRLIYYSQIVNDFQKGDIAEGYSVSREKKESFPLTVTSAQKNPTAFYLCASSILGTGNNEQFFGPGTRLTVL.